These 9 T cell receptor beta chains originate from one sample sequenced in a study of blood T cell repertoires in COVID-19. TCRdb's table, derived via immunoSEQ multiplex PCR, lists solely in-frame clones and lacks some. This sample carries under 300,000 clones, 88% of them seen once, and the ten largest clones take about 0.99%. The sequenced material came from peripheral blood. The receptors here all came from a middle-aged woman who had recovered from COVID-19.

The CDR3 sequence: CASSQHRAEQFF. Written as DNA, the CDR3 is TGCGCCAGCAGCCAGCACAGGGCAGAGCAGTTCTTC. The chain has TRBV4-1 and TRBJ2-1; D might be TRBD1 (6 bases). This CDR3 is built from 12 residues. CDR1 and CDR2 (germline): MGHRA, YSYEKL. V gave up 3 bases and J gave up 10 bases, with 10 bases separating them.

The V and J genes are TRBV15 and TRBJ2-7, with 10 bases fitting TRBD1. Per germline, CDR1 LNHNV and CDR2 YYDKDF (reference sequence). Trimming at V came to 1 base and at J to 7 bases, leaving 4 bases not matched to a gene. The CDR3 is 14 residues long. The CDR3 bases are TGTGCCACCAGCAGAGGGGACAGGGGTCGGGAGCAGTACTTC. Translation gives CATSRGDRGREQYF.

The V call is TRBV7-2, the J call TRBJ2-2; D unresolved. CDR1 and CDR2 (germline): SGHTA, FQGNSA. The V and J ends lost 7 bases and 0 bases respectively, with 6 bases between them. CDR3 length: 13 amino acids. The CDR3 loop is CASTQSNTGELFF. The CDR3 nucleotides are TGTGCCAGCACCCAGTCGAACACCGGGGAGCTGTTTTTT.

This sequence joins TRBV10-3 and TRBJ2-7; 9 bases map to TRBD2. This CDR3 has 15 residues. CDR1 and CDR2 from the germline V gene are ENHRY and SYGVKD. V shed 6 bases, J shed 3 bases, and the junction held 9 bases outside the gene matches. CDR3 in amino acids: CAIRREGGPNYEQYF. The CDR3 DNA sequence: TGTGCCATCAGGCGGGAGGGGGGCCCAAACTACGAGCAGTACTTC.

This clone was seen just once. The chain combines TRBV4-2 with TRBJ2-1; perhaps TRBD2 as D (6 bases). V was clipped by 2 bases and J by 5 bases, with 10 bases between them. Germline CDR1 and CDR2: LGHNA and YNFKEQ. The length of the CDR3 is 14 residues. This CDR3 reads CASSQRIADNEQFF. In DNA form, the CDR3 reads TGTGCCAGCAGCCAACGGATAGCGGACAATGAGCAGTTCTTC.

A single count supports this clone. The genes are TRBV4-2 and TRBJ2-4; TRBD1 might be the D (8 bases). Trimming left V 4 bases short and J 0 bases short, with 22 bases between. From germline, CDR1 is LGHNA and CDR2 YNFKEQ. CDR3 length: 19 amino acids. CDR3 sequence (DNA): TGTGCCAGCAGCCTAAGGCCCCAGGGGGCGGGGGTAGCCAAAAACATTCAGTACTTC. This codes for CASSLRPQGAGVAKNIQYF.

The genes are TRBV6-2 or TRBV6-3 and TRBJ2-3, with 7 bases fitting TRBD2. CDR1 and CDR2 from the germline V gene are MNHEY and SVGEGT. J lost 2 bases, V lost 6 bases, and 17 bases had no gene match. CDR3 length: 18 amino acids. The DNA for the CDR3 is TGTGCCAGCAGCCTAATGGCCCGACTAGCCTCCCTCACAGATACGCAGTATTTT. This codes for CASSLMARLASLTDTQYF.

J is TRBJ1-6 and V is TRBV3-1 (or the pseudogene TRBV3-2); 7 bases map to TRBD1. This CDR3 spans 15 amino acids. The J segment lost 10 bases and the V segment lost 0 bases, leaving 6 bases of the junction unmatched. Germline V gene lookup returns CDR1 LGHDT and CDR2 YNNKEL (reference sequence). CDR3 loop: CASSQEDRWESPLHF. In DNA form, the CDR3 reads TGTGCCAGCAGCCAAGAGGACAGGTGGGAGTCACCCCTCCACTTT.

The genes are TRBV5-3 and TRBJ1-2; the match to TRBD1 covers 9 bases. TRBV5-3 is designated an ORF whose function remains uncertain. The CDR3 contains 13 residues. V gave up 9 bases and J gave up 7 bases; unmatched junction bases: 10. The CDR3 region is CATPQVTGGGYTF. CDR3 DNA sequence: TGTGCCACCCCGCAGGTGACAGGGGGTGGCTACACCTTC.